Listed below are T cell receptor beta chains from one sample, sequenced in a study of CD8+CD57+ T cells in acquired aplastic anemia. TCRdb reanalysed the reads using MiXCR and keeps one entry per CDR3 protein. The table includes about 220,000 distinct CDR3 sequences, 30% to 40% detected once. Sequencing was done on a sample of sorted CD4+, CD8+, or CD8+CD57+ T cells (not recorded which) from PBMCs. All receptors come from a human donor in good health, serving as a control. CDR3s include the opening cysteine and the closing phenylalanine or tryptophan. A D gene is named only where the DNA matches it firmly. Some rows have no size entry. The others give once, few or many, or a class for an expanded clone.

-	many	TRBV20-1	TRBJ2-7	TGCAGTGCTGTGAGAAGTTTGGGGGACGAGCAGTACTTC	CSAVRSLGDEQYF
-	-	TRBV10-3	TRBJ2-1	TGTGCCATCAGAACCCGTGCCGGTTACAATGAGCAGTTCTTC	CAIRTRAGYNEQFF
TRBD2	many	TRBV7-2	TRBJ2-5	TGTGCCAGCAGCTTAGCCCCGCCTAGCGGGAAAGAGACCCAGTACTTC	CASSLAPPSGKETQYF
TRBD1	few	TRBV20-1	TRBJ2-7	TGCAGTGCTAGAGATTACCGGCAGGGGGTCTACGAGCAGTACTTC	CSARDYRQGVYEQYF
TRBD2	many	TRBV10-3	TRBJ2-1	TGTGCCATCGGCCGACTAGCGGGGGACAATGAGCAGTTCTTC	CAIGRLAGDNEQFF
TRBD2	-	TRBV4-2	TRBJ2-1	TGTGCCAGCAGCCAAGATGTAGCGGGGGGGCGGAATGAGCAGTTCTTC	CASSQDVAGGRNEQFF
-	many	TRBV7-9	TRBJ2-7	TGTGCCAGCAGCTTGGGGGCTTACGAGCAGTACTTC	CASSLGAYEQYF
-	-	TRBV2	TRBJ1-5	TGTGCCGGCAGTGATAAGTGGCCATTCAATCAGCCCCAGCACTTT	CAGSDKWPFNQPQHF
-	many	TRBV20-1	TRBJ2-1	TGCAGTGCTAGAGACACGGTCAGAAATGAGCAGTTCTTC	CSARDTVRNEQFF
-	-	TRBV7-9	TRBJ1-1	TGTGCCAGCAGCACAGGGAACTCTGAAGCTTTCTTT	CASSTGNSEAFF
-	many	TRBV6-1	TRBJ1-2	TGTGCCAGCAGTGAAGTTCAGGGTCTGAACTATGGCTACACCTTC	CASSEVQGLNYGYTF
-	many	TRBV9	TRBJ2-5	TGTGCCAGCAGCGTAGCTTCGGGGGAGGTCACCCAGTACTTC	CASSVASGEVTQYF
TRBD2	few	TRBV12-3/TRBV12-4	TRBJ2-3	TGTGCCAGCAGTTCAAGGACTAGCGGGAGGACAGATACGCAGTATTTT	CASSSRTSGRTDTQYF
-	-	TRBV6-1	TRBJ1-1	TGTGCCAGCAGTCGGGGTGAGAACACTAAAGCTTTCTTT	CASSRGENTKAFF
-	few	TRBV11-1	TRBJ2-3	TGTGCCAGCAGCTTACCCCCCCCGGGCTGGCGCACAGATACGCAGTATTTT	CASSLPPPGWRTDTQYF
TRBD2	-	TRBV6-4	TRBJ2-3	TGTGCCAGCACCAGCGGGGGGGATACGCAGTATTTT	CASTSGGDTQYF
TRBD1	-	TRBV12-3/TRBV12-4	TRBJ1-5	TGTGCCAGCAGTTCTGGACAGGGGGCGTGGGTCAATCAGCCCCAGCATTTT	CASSSGQGAWVNQPQHF
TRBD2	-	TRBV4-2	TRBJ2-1	TGTGCCAGCAGCCAAGCTTTACTAGCGGGAAATGAGAATGAGCAGTTCTTC	CASSQALLAGNENEQFF
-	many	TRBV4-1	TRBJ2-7	TGCGCCAGCAGCCGGACAGTACTCTACGAGCAGTACTTC	CASSRTVLYEQYF
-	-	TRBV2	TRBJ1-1	TGTGCCAGCAGCGAGTTCACTGAAGCTTTCTTT	CASSEFTEAFF
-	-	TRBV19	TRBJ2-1	TGTGCCAGTAGACGAGGGAGCTCCTACAATGAGCAGTTCTTC	CASRRGSSYNEQFF
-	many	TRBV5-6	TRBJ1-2	TGTGCCAGCAGCTTGAGGGATTATGGCTACACCTTC	CASSLRDYGYTF
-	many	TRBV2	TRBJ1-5	TGTGCCAGCAGCAAGGGGACCGCGGGTACTCAGCCCCAGCATTTT	CASSKGTAGTQPQHF
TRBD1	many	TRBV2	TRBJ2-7	TGTGCCAGCAGCGGACAGGGAATGGTTACCGAGAGGGAGCAGTACTTC	CASSGQGMVTEREQYF
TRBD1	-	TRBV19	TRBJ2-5	TGTGCCAGTAGTAAGACAGGGGAGACCCAGTACTTC	CASSKTGETQYF
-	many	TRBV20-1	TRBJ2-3	TGCAGTGCTAGCTCCGGGGGCACAGATACGCAGTATTTT	CSASSGGTDTQYF
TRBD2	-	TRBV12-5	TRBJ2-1	TGTGCTAGTGGTTTGGTCCACGGGACTAGCGGGGGAGGTGAGCAGTTCTTC	CASGLVHGTSGGGEQFF
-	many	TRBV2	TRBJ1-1	TGTGCCAGCAGTGCTCGCCAGTCCCGGAACACTGAAGCTTTCTTT	CASSARQSRNTEAFF
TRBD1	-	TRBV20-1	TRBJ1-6	TGCAGTGCTAGAGCACAGGGGACTTCACCCCTCCACTTT	CSARAQGTSPLHF
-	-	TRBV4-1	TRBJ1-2	TGCGCCAGCAGCCAAGATGCTGCTTTTTTCTATGGCTACACCTTC	CASSQDAAFFYGYTF
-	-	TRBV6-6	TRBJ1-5	TGTGCCAGCAGTCCAAGGACCCAGCCCCAGCATTTT	CASSPRTQPQHF
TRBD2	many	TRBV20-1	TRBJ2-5	TGCAGTGCTAGACAGTCTAGCGGATTCCAAGAGACCCAGTACTTC	CSARQSSGFQETQYF